This T cell receptor beta chain derives from a study of T cell responses to AZD1222 COVID-19 vaccine. Here immunoSEQ multiplex PCR was the method, and the copy in TCRdb shows in-frame clones only, minus some. The table has around 94,000 clones, 85% seen once. The CDR3 loop spans 16 amino acids. V lost 1 base and J 0 bases, leaving 12 bases between the germline ends. Per the germline V gene, CDR1 is SGHAT and CDR2 is FQNNGV. Sequencing was performed on peripheral blood, taken 28 days after the second AZD1222 dose. V is TRBV11-2 and J is TRBJ1-2, with a possible D match to TRBD1 (6 bases). This TCR derives from an adult who received the AZD1222 COVID-19 vaccine. CDR3 sequence reads: CASSLGSDSSNYGYTF. CDR3 nucleotide sequence: TGTGCCAGCAGCTTAGGGTCGGACAGCTCTAACTATGGCTACACCTTC. Full variable domain (remainder filled in from reference TRBV11-2 and TRBJ1-2): EAGVAQSPRYKIIEKRQSVAFWCNPISGHATLYWYQQILGQGPKLLIQFQNNGVVDDSQLPKDRFSAERLKGVDSTLKIQPAKLEDSAVYLCASSLGSDSSNYGYTFGSGTRLTVV.